This T cell receptor beta chain was recovered during a study of PD-1 and CTLA-4 blockade in melanoma. TCRdb keeps only in-frame clones here, not all; method: immunoSEQ multiplex PCR. This sample carries roughly 30,000 clones, 85% to 90% of them seen once, and the ten largest clones take roughly 8%. CDR3 length equals 15 residues. Germline V gives CDR1 SEHNR, CDR2 FQNEAQ (reference sequence). Trimming removed 5 bases at V and 3 bases at J, with 16 bases between. The chain joins TRBV7-9 to TRBJ2-5; D not resolved. This receptor was obtained from a human donor with melanoma. Sequencing was performed on CD8+ T cells from peripheral blood, taken before anti-PD-1 treatment. The CDR3 DNA sequence: TGTGCCAGCAGCGTAGGGCCTCCTGTCGAAGAGACCCAGTACTTC. It codes for CASSVGPPVEETQYF.